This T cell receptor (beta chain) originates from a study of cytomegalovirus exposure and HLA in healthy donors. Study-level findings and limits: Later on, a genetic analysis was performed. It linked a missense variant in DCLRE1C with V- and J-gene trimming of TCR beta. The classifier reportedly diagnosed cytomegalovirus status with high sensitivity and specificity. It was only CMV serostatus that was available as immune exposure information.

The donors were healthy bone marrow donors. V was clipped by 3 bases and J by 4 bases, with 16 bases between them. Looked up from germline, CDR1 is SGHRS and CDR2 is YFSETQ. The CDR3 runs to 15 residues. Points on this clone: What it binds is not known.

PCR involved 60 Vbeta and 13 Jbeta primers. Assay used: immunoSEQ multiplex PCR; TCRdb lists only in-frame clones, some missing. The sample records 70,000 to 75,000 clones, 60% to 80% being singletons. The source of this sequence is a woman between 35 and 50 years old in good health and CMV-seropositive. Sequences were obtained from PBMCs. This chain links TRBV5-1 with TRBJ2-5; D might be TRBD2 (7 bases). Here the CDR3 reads CASSWGGQGGETQYF. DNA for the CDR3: TGCGCCAGCAGCTGGGGGGGACAAGGGGGAGAGACCCAGTACTTC.